This T cell receptor (beta chain) was sequenced for a study of blood T cell repertoires in COVID-19. The overall study: Collection of acute and convalescent COVID-19 samples took place in the United States, Italy and Spain. In each case, the material was cDNA or gDNA derived from T cells, B-cell-depleted T cells, or PBMCs.

The CDR3 extends over 15 amino acids. V shed 4 bases and J 5 bases; nucleotides not matched to a gene: 9. Germline CDR1 and CDR2: SGHDT and YYEEEE. Authors' methods: Amplification with reference gene primers provided the estimates of nucleated cell counts. Method: immunoSEQ multiplex PCR; TCRdb's copy keeps in-frame clones and lacks some. V, J and clone size are taken as reported in that table, and D and trimming were inferred from the DNA itself. The sample lists 130,000 to 150,000 clones, 88% occurring once. The sequenced sample consisted of peripheral blood. The chain employs TRBV5-6 and TRBJ1-2; 9 bases line up with TRBD1. The receptor comes from a man between 65 and 85 years old with acute or convalescent COVID-19. DNA of the CDR3: TGTGCCAGCAGCGTCCGGGACAGGGACCCGTATGGCTACACCTTC. As protein: CASSVRDRDPYGYTF. The complete variable domain, with remaining parts taken from reference TRBV5-6 and TRBJ1-2, reads DAGVTQSPTHLIKTRGQQVTLRCSPKSGHDTVSWYQQALGQGPQFIFQYYEEEERQRGNFPDRFSGHQFPNYSSELNVNALLLGDSALYLCASSVRDRDPYGYTFGSGTRLTVV.